The rows below give T cell receptor beta chains drawn from one sample of a study of response to subunit inactivated influenza vaccine. TCRdb re-derived calls from the RT-PCR reads in MiXCR, one entry per CDR3 protein. The sample records about 780,000 distinct CDR3 sequences, 18% being singletons. The source was PBMCs from blood, collected roughly 5 days after vaccination. Receptor source: a man aged 50 to 60 who received an inactivated influenza vaccine. Both conserved end residues are part of each CDR3. A D gene is named only where the DNA matches it firmly. Size values are once, few and many counts, or a class for expanded clones, and some rows have none.

abundance: NA
len: 13
j_gene: TRBJ2-5
d_gene: TRBD2
v_gene: TRBV20-1
CDR3aa: CSAATSSGETQYF
CDR3nt: TGCAGTGCTGCGACTAGCAGCGGGGAGACCCAGTACTTC

abundance: NA
len: 13
j_gene: TRBJ2-7
d_gene: NA
v_gene: TRBV6-1
CDR3aa: CASFGQPAVGQYF
CDR3nt: TGTGCCAGCTTTGGACAGCCGGCGGTCGGGCAGTACTTC

abundance: NA
len: 12
j_gene: TRBJ2-3
d_gene: NA
v_gene: TRBV29-1
CDR3aa: CSVAKFTDTQYF
CDR3nt: TGCAGCGTTGCCAAGTTCACAGATACGCAGTATTTT

abundance: few
len: 16
j_gene: TRBJ1-5
d_gene: NA
v_gene: TRBV7-2
CDR3aa: CASSLGILWGGQPQHF
CDR3nt: TGTGCCAGCAGCTTAGGTATATTGTGGGGAGGACAGCCCCAGCATTTT

abundance: few
len: 13
j_gene: TRBJ2-3
d_gene: TRBD2
v_gene: TRBV10-3
CDR3aa: CATLAGGVDTQYF
CDR3nt: TGTGCCACACTAGCGGGAGGGGTAGATACGCAGTATTTT

abundance: few
len: 19
j_gene: TRBJ2-7
d_gene: TRBD2
v_gene: TRBV20-1
CDR3aa: CSASGLAGGPTPTHYEQYF
CDR3nt: TGCAGTGCAAGTGGACTAGCGGGAGGACCCACCCCCACTCACTACGAGCAGTACTTC

abundance: NA
len: 17
j_gene: TRBJ2-7
d_gene: NA
v_gene: TRBV4-3
CDR3aa: CASSQDPLSTDYYEQYF
CDR3nt: TGCGCCAGCAGCCAAGATCCCCTCAGTACAGATTACTACGAGCAGTACTTC

abundance: NA
len: 15
j_gene: TRBJ2-5
d_gene: TRBD2
v_gene: TRBV18
CDR3aa: CASSGLAGIQETQYF
CDR3nt: TGTGCCAGCTCCGGACTAGCGGGGATCCAAGAGACCCAGTACTTC

abundance: NA
len: 15
j_gene: TRBJ2-7
d_gene: TRBD1
v_gene: TRBV6-1
CDR3aa: CASTRGTGGHNEQYF
CDR3nt: TGTGCCAGCACCAGGGGGACAGGGGGTCACAACGAGCAGTACTTC

abundance: few
len: 15
j_gene: TRBJ2-5
d_gene: NA
v_gene: TRBV7-2
CDR3aa: CASSLEWGGGETQYF
CDR3nt: TGTGCCAGCAGCTTAGAATGGGGCGGCGGGGAGACCCAGTACTTC

abundance: NA
len: 12
j_gene: TRBJ1-2
d_gene: NA
v_gene: TRBV3-1
CDR3aa: CASSQGTALGTF
CDR3nt: TGTGCCAGCAGCCAAGGGACAGCCTTGGGCACCTTC

abundance: NA
len: 17
j_gene: TRBJ1-4
d_gene: TRBD1
v_gene: TRBV4-1
CDR3aa: CASSQPWVSGGRKKLFF
CDR3nt: TGCGCCAGCAGCCAGCCTTGGGTTTCAGGGGGCCGCAAAAAACTGTTTTTT

abundance: few
len: 18
j_gene: TRBJ2-1
d_gene: TRBD2
v_gene: TRBV29-1
CDR3aa: CSVDLRGGLATVYNEQFF
CDR3nt: TGCAGCGTTGACCTAAGAGGCGGACTAGCGACGGTCTACAATGAGCAGTTCTTC

abundance: NA
len: 15
j_gene: TRBJ1-1
d_gene: NA
v_gene: TRBV20-1
CDR3aa: CSARPPVSMNTEAFF
CDR3nt: TGCAGTGCTAGACCCCCGGTGAGCATGAACACTGAAGCTTTCTTT

abundance: NA
len: 17
j_gene: TRBJ1-1
d_gene: TRBD1
v_gene: TRBV5-5
CDR3aa: CASSLDEGGQLNTEAFF
CDR3nt: TGTGCCAGCAGCTTGGATGAGGGGGGACAGCTGAACACTGAAGCTTTCTTT

abundance: NA
len: 15
j_gene: TRBJ2-5
d_gene: TRBD2
v_gene: TRBV4-1
CDR3aa: CASSQEAGGPKTQYF
CDR3nt: TGCGCCAGCAGCCAAGAAGCGGGAGGGCCTAAGACCCAGTACTTC

abundance: NA
len: 16
j_gene: TRBJ2-1
d_gene: TRBD2
v_gene: TRBV10-3
CDR3aa: CAISSPRLAGTNEQFF
CDR3nt: TGTGCCATCAGCAGCCCGAGGCTAGCGGGGACAAATGAGCAGTTCTTC

abundance: many
len: 15
j_gene: TRBJ2-5
d_gene: TRBD1
v_gene: TRBV7-2
CDR3aa: CASSELTGGVGTQYF
CDR3nt: TGTGCCAGCAGCGAATTGACAGGGGGCGTAGGGACCCAGTACTTC

abundance: once
len: 15
j_gene: TRBJ2-7
d_gene: NA
v_gene: TRBV15
CDR3aa: CATSSRRLGSYEQYF
CDR3nt: TGTGCCACCAGCAGTCGTCGATTGGGTTCCTACGAGCAGTACTTC

abundance: NA
len: 14
j_gene: TRBJ2-7
d_gene: NA
v_gene: TRBV9
CDR3aa: CASSGGPVGGEQYF
CDR3nt: TGTGCCAGCAGCGGCGGACCGGTGGGGGGCGAGCAGTACTTC

abundance: NA
len: 12
j_gene: TRBJ2-7
d_gene: NA
v_gene: TRBV10-3
CDR3aa: CAISEGTNEQYF
CDR3nt: TGTGCCATCAGTGAAGGAACCAACGAGCAGTACTTC

abundance: once
len: 18
j_gene: TRBJ2-7
d_gene: TRBD1
v_gene: TRBV18
CDR3aa: CASSPLDGQGIYDYEQYF
CDR3nt: TGTGCCAGCTCACCATTAGACGGACAGGGGATCTACGACTACGAGCAGTACTTC

abundance: NA
len: 21
j_gene: TRBJ2-1
d_gene: TRBD2
v_gene: TRBV10-3
CDR3aa: CAISESKGLAGGSVSYNEQFF
CDR3nt: TGTGCCATCAGTGAGTCGAAAGGTCTAGCGGGAGGGTCCGTCTCCTACAATGAGCAGTTCTTC

abundance: few
len: 15
j_gene: TRBJ2-3
d_gene: TRBD2
v_gene: TRBV24-1
CDR3aa: CATSDPRTRADTQYF
CDR3nt: TGTGCCACCAGTGATCCGCGGACTAGGGCAGATACGCAGTATTTT

abundance: NA
len: 13
j_gene: TRBJ1-5
d_gene: NA
v_gene: TRBV27
CDR3aa: CASSSPGNQPQHF
CDR3nt: TGTGCCAGCAGCTCACCAGGAAATCAGCCCCAGCATTTT

abundance: few
len: 16
j_gene: TRBJ2-7
d_gene: NA
v_gene: TRBV27
CDR3aa: CASSLIHGLGTYEQYF
CDR3nt: TGTGCCAGCAGTTTAATCCACGGACTGGGAACCTACGAGCAGTACTTC

abundance: NA
len: 12
j_gene: TRBJ2-5
d_gene: NA
v_gene: TRBV6-2/TRBV6-3
CDR3aa: CASNREGETQYF
CDR3nt: TGTGCCAGCAACAGGGAAGGAGAGACCCAGTACTTC

abundance: few
len: 15
j_gene: TRBJ1-6
d_gene: NA
v_gene: TRBV7-8
CDR3aa: CASSLEAVGSSPLHF
CDR3nt: TGTGCCAGCAGCTTAGAGGCCGTAGGGAGTTCACCCCTCCACTTT

abundance: few
len: 14
j_gene: TRBJ1-1
d_gene: TRBD1
v_gene: TRBV20-1
CDR3aa: CSARKGAGDTEAFF
CDR3nt: TGCAGTGCTAGAAAGGGGGCAGGGGACACTGAAGCTTTCTTT

abundance: few
len: 14
j_gene: TRBJ1-2
d_gene: NA
v_gene: TRBV4-3
CDR3aa: CASSQDIRNYGYTF
CDR3nt: TGCGCCAGCAGCCAAGATATCCGTAACTATGGCTACACCTTC

abundance: few
len: 15
j_gene: TRBJ1-1
d_gene: NA
v_gene: TRBV9
CDR3aa: CASSVETIVRTEAFF
CDR3nt: TGTGCCAGCAGCGTAGAGACCATAGTACGGACTGAAGCTTTCTTT

abundance: few
len: 16
j_gene: TRBJ2-5
d_gene: TRBD1
v_gene: TRBV6-2/TRBV6-3
CDR3aa: CASSYLQGVLEETQYF
CDR3nt: TGTGCCAGCAGTTACTTACAGGGGGTTTTGGAAGAGACCCAGTACTTC

abundance: NA
len: 12
j_gene: TRBJ2-3
d_gene: NA
v_gene: TRBV6-2/TRBV6-3
CDR3aa: CASTLGTDTQYF
CDR3nt: TGTGCCAGCACACTGGGCACAGATACGCAGTATTTT

abundance: many
len: 13
j_gene: TRBJ1-2
d_gene: NA
v_gene: TRBV12-3/TRBV12-4
CDR3aa: CASTPTASHGYTF
CDR3nt: TGTGCCAGCACGCCGACAGCCTCTCATGGCTACACCTTC

abundance: few
len: 15
j_gene: TRBJ1-1
d_gene: NA
v_gene: TRBV9
CDR3aa: CASSVVVGPNTEAFF
CDR3nt: TGTGCCAGCAGCGTAGTTGTGGGACCTAACACTGAAGCTTTCTTT

abundance: NA
len: 16
j_gene: TRBJ2-7
d_gene: TRBD2
v_gene: TRBV18
CDR3aa: CASSPPTGGASDEQYF
CDR3nt: TGTGCCAGCTCACCCCCGACGGGGGGGGCTTCGGACGAGCAGTACTTC

abundance: NA
len: 15
j_gene: TRBJ2-7
d_gene: NA
v_gene: TRBV12-3/TRBV12-4
CDR3aa: CASRKSGQSSYEQYF
CDR3nt: TGTGCCAGCAGGAAAAGCGGTCAGAGCTCCTACGAGCAGTACTTC